This T cell receptor (beta chain) was found in a study of blood T cells in healthy people across ages. The CDR3 is 12 residues long. Primers used in a second PCR of about 7 to 11 cycles were a sample-barcoded 5' primer and a J-beta primer mix. Each TCR beta cDNA got a 12-nucleotide random molecular identifier. TCRdb itself ran the 5' RACE reads through MiXCR, one entry per CDR3 protein. The sample lists approximately 800,000 distinct CDR3 sequences, 55% to 70% occurring once. This clonotype was found once. What it binds is unknown. Whole-study results and caveats: Since the PBMCs were unsorted, naive and antigen-experienced cells could not be conclusively compared.

The chain employs TRBV12-3 or TRBV12-4 and TRBJ2-1; D uncertain. The DNA end is a closer match to TRBJ2-7, so the J assignment may be wrong. The sequencing sample was made of blood. The origin of this receptor is a man aged 25 to 45 in good health. The CDR3, as DNA: TGTGCCAGCAGTTTACCCAAGAACGAGCAGTACTTC. Translated, it gives CASSLPKNEQYF.